This T cell receptor beta chain originates from a study of T cell repertoires in cytomegalovirus infection. As for the study in general: CMV epitopes used comprised recently identified HLA-C-restricted ones and well-studied HLA-B-restricted ones. Evidence of both CMV infection and a matching HLA type came from public TCR beta signatures. Overall study findings and caveats: What dominated the ex vivo response were HLA-C-restricted CMV-specific TCR beta clonotypes. Identification of carriers of CMV plus the relevant HLA was performed using cumulative public TCR beta family frequency.

The CDR3 spans 14 residues. CDR1 is SGHTA, CDR2 FQGNSA, per germline. The V segment lost 2 bases and the J segment 5 bases; nucleotides outside the gene matches: 6. Via MiXCR, TCRdb re-called the reads, giving one row per CDR3 protein. The table lists roughly 150,000 distinct CDR3 sequences, 32% of them singletons. At least ten counts were recorded for this clonotype. Its specificity is unknown. Sequencing used CD8+ T cells from cultured PBMCs, obtained from culture after CMV antigen stimulation. This sequence originates from a human donor in good health (CMV status not recorded). Some clones in this sample may be carry-over from other donors' samples. This chain connects TRBV7-2 to TRBJ2-7; TRBD1 matches at 7 bases. DNA for the CDR3: TGTGCCAGCAGCTTATCCGGGACAGTCGACGAGCAGTACTTC. This sequence encodes CASSLSGTVDEQYF.